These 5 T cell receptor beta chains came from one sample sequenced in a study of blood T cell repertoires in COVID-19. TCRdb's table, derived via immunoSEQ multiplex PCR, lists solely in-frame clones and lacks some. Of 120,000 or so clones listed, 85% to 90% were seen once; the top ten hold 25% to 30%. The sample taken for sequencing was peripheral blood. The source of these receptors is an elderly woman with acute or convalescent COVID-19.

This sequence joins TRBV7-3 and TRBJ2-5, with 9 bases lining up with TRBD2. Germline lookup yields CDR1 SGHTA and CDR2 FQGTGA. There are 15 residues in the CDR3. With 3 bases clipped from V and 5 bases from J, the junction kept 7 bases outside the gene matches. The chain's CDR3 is CASSLTSGVGETQYF. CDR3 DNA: TGTGCCAGCAGCTTGACTAGCGGTGTGGGCGAGACCCAGTACTTC.

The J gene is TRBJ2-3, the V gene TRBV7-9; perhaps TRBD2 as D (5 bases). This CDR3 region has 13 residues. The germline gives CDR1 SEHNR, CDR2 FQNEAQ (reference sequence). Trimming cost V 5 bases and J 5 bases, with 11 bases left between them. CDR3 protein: CASSVGLVDTQYF. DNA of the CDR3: TGTGCCAGCAGCGTAGGACTTGTAGATACGCAGTATTTT.

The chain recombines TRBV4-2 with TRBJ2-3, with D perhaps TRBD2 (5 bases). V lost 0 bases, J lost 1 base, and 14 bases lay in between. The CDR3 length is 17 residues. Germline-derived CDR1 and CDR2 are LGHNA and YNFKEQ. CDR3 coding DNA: TGTGCCAGCAGCCAAGATAGGCTAGAGGGAGGCACAGATACGCAGTATTTT. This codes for CASSQDRLEGGTDTQYF.

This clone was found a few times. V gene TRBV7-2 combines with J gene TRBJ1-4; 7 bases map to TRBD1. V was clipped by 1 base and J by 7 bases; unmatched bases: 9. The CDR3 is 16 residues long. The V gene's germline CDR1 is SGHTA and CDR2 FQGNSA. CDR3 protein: CASSLVRDRAGEKLFF. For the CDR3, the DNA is TGTGCCAGCAGCTTAGTTCGTGACAGGGCAGGTGAAAAACTGTTTTTT.

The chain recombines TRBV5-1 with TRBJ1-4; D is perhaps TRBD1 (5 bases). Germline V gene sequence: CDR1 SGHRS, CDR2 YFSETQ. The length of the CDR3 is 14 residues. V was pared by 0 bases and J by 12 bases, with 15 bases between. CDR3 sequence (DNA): TGCGCCAGCAGCTTGGCCTTGGGAGGGGCGGAACTGTTTTTT. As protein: CASSLALGGAELFF.